What follows is one T cell receptor (beta chain) and its context. Antigen unknown. This sample is part of a study of siplizumab effects on memory and regulatory T cells. Study findings and constraints: Siplizumab brought about a significant reduction in alloreactive sequences traceable to unstimulated CD4+ memory cells. On average, about 72% of mappable alloreactive CD4+ clones were Treg-derived under siplizumab, against about 25% in controls. Tregs that proliferated in siplizumab cultures did not have their suppressive function confirmed.

Clones were sequenced by immunoSEQ multiplex PCR, and TCRdb holds only the in-frame ones, with some missing. The repertoire holds fewer than 100,000 clones, with 90% to 95% as singletons. Sequencing was done on a sample of non-Treg CD4+ T cells sorted from blood. This receptor was taken from a human donor in good health.

CDR3 amino acids: CASSYSSVPNTGELFF. CDR3 bases: TGTGCCAGCAGTTACTCGAGTGTTCCGAACACCGGGGAGCTGTTTTTT. The chain recombines TRBV6-5 with TRBJ2-2; no clear D. V lost 0 bases, J lost 0 bases, and 8 bases lay in between. The V gene's germline CDR1 is MNHEY and CDR2 SVGAGI. The CDR3 is 16 residues long.